This is a list of T cell receptor beta chains from one sample in a study of T-cell reconstitution after alpha-beta-depleted transplantation in children. TCRdb used MiXCR to reprocess the PCR reads, holding one entry per CDR3 protein. The table records over 550,000 distinct CDR3 sequences, under 12% of them present only once. Here the sequenced sample was PBMCs from the stem cell graft donor, taken from the stem cell graft. The receptor source for this set is a human donor who donated a stem cell graft to a child with acute myeloid leukemia. Each CDR3 is given with its conserved first and last residue. A D gene is named only where the DNA matches it firmly. A row's size may be missing; if present it is once, few, many or a size class.

CDR3 protein: CASSVTRGILYEQYF
CDR3 DNA: TGTGCCAGCAGCGTTACGAGGGGAATCCTTTACGAGCAGTACTTC
V gene: TRBV7-8
D gene: NA
J gene: TRBJ2-7
clone size: many

CDR3 protein: CASSLNLGGGNEKLFF
CDR3 DNA: TGTGCCAGCAGCTTGAACTTGGGGGGAGGGAATGAAAAACTGTTTTTT
V gene: TRBV7-2
D gene: NA
J gene: TRBJ1-4
clone size: NA

CDR3 protein: CATRWGTKETQYF
CDR3 DNA: TGTGCCACCCGTTGGGGAACCAAAGAGACCCAGTACTTC
V gene: TRBV28
D gene: NA
J gene: TRBJ2-5
clone size: few

CDR3 protein: CASSLAAGTISPGTF
CDR3 DNA: TGCGCCAGCAGCTTGGCTGCCGGGACAATTAGTCCGGGGACCTTC
V gene: TRBV5-1
D gene: NA
J gene: TRBJ1-2
clone size: few

CDR3 protein: CASSQQGNLTRVETQYF
CDR3 DNA: TGCGCCAGCAGTCAACAGGGGAATCTAACAAGGGTCGAGACCCAGTACTTC
V gene: TRBV23-1
D gene: NA
J gene: TRBJ2-5
clone size: NA

CDR3 protein: CASSLGIAYEQYF
CDR3 DNA: TGTGCCAGCAGCCTTGGAATAGCCTACGAGCAGTACTTC
V gene: TRBV5-6
D gene: NA
J gene: TRBJ2-7
clone size: medium-sized

CDR3 protein: CASSPPWGEGSEQYF
CDR3 DNA: TGTGCCAGCAGCCCCCCCTGGGGGGAGGGGAGCGAGCAGTACTTC
V gene: TRBV7-9
D gene: TRBD2
J gene: TRBJ2-7
clone size: many

CDR3 protein: CASSLNLGSGELFF
CDR3 DNA: TGCGCCAGCAGCTTGAATTTGGGTTCCGGGGAGCTGTTTTTT
V gene: TRBV5-1
D gene: NA
J gene: TRBJ2-2
clone size: few

CDR3 protein: CSARGGNREYYGYTF
CDR3 DNA: TGCAGTGCTAGAGGGGGAAACAGGGAGTACTATGGCTACACCTTC
V gene: TRBV20-1
D gene: NA
J gene: TRBJ1-2
clone size: many

CDR3 protein: CASRREIYNEQFF
CDR3 DNA: TGCGCCAGCAGGCGGGAGATCTACAATGAGCAGTTCTTC
V gene: TRBV5-1
D gene: TRBD2
J gene: TRBJ2-1
clone size: few

CDR3 protein: CASSYGPGGTDTQYF
CDR3 DNA: TGTGCCAGCAGTTACGGACCCGGGGGCACAGATACGCAGTATTTT
V gene: TRBV6-5
D gene: NA
J gene: TRBJ2-3
clone size: many

CDR3 protein: CSASNGDRGGTGELFF
CDR3 DNA: TGCAGTGCTAGTAATGGAGACAGGGGCGGCACCGGGGAGCTGTTTTTT
V gene: TRBV20-1
D gene: TRBD1
J gene: TRBJ2-2
clone size: few

CDR3 protein: CASSPNLDRVWAKNIQYF
CDR3 DNA: TGTGCCAGCAGCCCTAACCTAGACAGGGTCTGGGCCAAAAACATTCAGTACTTC
V gene: TRBV4-2
D gene: TRBD1
J gene: TRBJ2-4
clone size: NA

CDR3 protein: CASRGAPSGGYTF
CDR3 DNA: TGTGCCAGCCGGGGGGCTCCTTCGGGTGGCTACACCTTC
V gene: TRBV12-3/TRBV12-4
D gene: NA
J gene: TRBJ1-2
clone size: NA

CDR3 protein: CSVEGRRGTDTQYF
CDR3 DNA: TGCAGCGTTGAAGGTCGGAGGGGGACAGATACGCAGTATTTT
V gene: TRBV29-1
D gene: NA
J gene: TRBJ2-3
clone size: NA

CDR3 protein: CASSLDRRDYQETQYF
CDR3 DNA: TGTGCCAGCAGCTTAGATCGTCGCGATTACCAAGAGACCCAGTACTTC
V gene: TRBV7-6
D gene: NA
J gene: TRBJ2-5
clone size: NA

CDR3 protein: CASSLGPGDTQYF
CDR3 DNA: TGTGCTAGCAGCTTAGGTCCTGGAGATACGCAGTATTTT
V gene: TRBV7-7
D gene: NA
J gene: TRBJ2-3
clone size: few

CDR3 protein: CASSLRQGDGNEQFF
CDR3 DNA: TGTGCCAGCAGCCTAAGACAGGGGGATGGCAATGAGCAGTTCTTC
V gene: TRBV7-9
D gene: TRBD1
J gene: TRBJ2-1
clone size: NA

CDR3 protein: CSARDLASLNEQFF
CDR3 DNA: TGCAGTGCTAGAGATTTAGCTTCCCTCAATGAGCAGTTCTTC
V gene: TRBV20-1
D gene: NA
J gene: TRBJ2-1
clone size: many

CDR3 protein: CASRDGLAGGPQSIQYF
CDR3 DNA: TGTGCCAGCAGGGACGGACTAGCGGGAGGACCCCAAAGCATTCAGTACTTC
V gene: TRBV2
D gene: TRBD2
J gene: TRBJ2-4
clone size: NA

CDR3 protein: CASSLSSGDMPYF
CDR3 DNA: TGTGCCAGCAGTTTAAGTAGCGGGGATATGCCGTACTTC
V gene: TRBV12-3/TRBV12-4
D gene: TRBD2
J gene: TRBJ2-7
clone size: NA

CDR3 protein: CASSIQGASNQPQHF
CDR3 DNA: TGTGCCAGTAGTATCCAGGGGGCAAGCAATCAGCCCCAGCATTTT
V gene: TRBV19
D gene: TRBD1
J gene: TRBJ1-5
clone size: many

CDR3 protein: CASSLSAGGSSADTQYF
CDR3 DNA: TGTGCCAGCAGCTTAAGTGCAGGGGGAAGTTCAGCAGATACGCAGTATTTT
V gene: TRBV7-8
D gene: TRBD1
J gene: TRBJ2-3
clone size: many

CDR3 protein: CSVEEVPNQPQHF
CDR3 DNA: TGCAGCGTTGAAGAGGTGCCTAATCAGCCCCAGCATTTT
V gene: TRBV29-1
D gene: NA
J gene: TRBJ1-5
clone size: many

CDR3 protein: CASSQGPGGGNSPLHF
CDR3 DNA: TGTGCCAGCAGCCAGGGACCGGGAGGGGGAAATTCACCCCTCCACTTT
V gene: TRBV14
D gene: NA
J gene: TRBJ1-6
clone size: few

CDR3 protein: CASSSLVRAIGELFF
CDR3 DNA: TGTGCCAGCAGCTCCCTGGTCAGGGCCATCGGGGAGCTGTTTTTT
V gene: TRBV11-2
D gene: NA
J gene: TRBJ2-2
clone size: few

CDR3 protein: CASRKASANTGELFF
CDR3 DNA: TGTGCCAGCAGGAAAGCTTCCGCGAACACCGGGGAGCTGTTTTTT
V gene: TRBV28
D gene: NA
J gene: TRBJ2-2
clone size: NA

CDR3 protein: CASSQVAYEQYF
CDR3 DNA: TGTGCCAGCAGCCAAGTAGCCTACGAGCAGTACTTC
V gene: TRBV14
D gene: NA
J gene: TRBJ2-7
clone size: few

CDR3 protein: CASTPGQGLGGANVLTF
CDR3 DNA: TGTGCCAGCACCCCGGGACAGGGCTTGGGAGGGGCCAACGTCCTGACTTTC
V gene: TRBV28
D gene: TRBD1
J gene: TRBJ2-6
clone size: few

CDR3 protein: CASSQDRLAGGPRDYEQYF
CDR3 DNA: TGTGCCAGCAGCCAAGATAGGCTAGCGGGAGGGCCGCGTGATTACGAGCAGTACTTC
V gene: TRBV3-1
D gene: TRBD2
J gene: TRBJ2-7
clone size: NA

CDR3 protein: CASSGSGSGNEQYF
CDR3 DNA: TGTGCCAGCAGTGGTAGCGGGAGTGGGAACGAGCAGTACTTC
V gene: TRBV25-1
D gene: TRBD2
J gene: TRBJ2-7
clone size: many

CDR3 protein: CSAKEGLEFTDTQYF
CDR3 DNA: TGCAGTGCTAAAGAAGGACTAGAGTTCACAGATACGCAGTATTTT
V gene: TRBV20-1
D gene: TRBD2
J gene: TRBJ2-3
clone size: few

CDR3 protein: CASSSTTSYEQYF
CDR3 DNA: TGTGCCAGCTCATCGACAACCTCCTACGAGCAGTACTTC
V gene: TRBV18
D gene: NA
J gene: TRBJ2-7
clone size: few

CDR3 protein: CASSSGSTGELFF
CDR3 DNA: TGTGCCAGCAGCTCGGGGAGCACCGGGGAGCTGTTTTTT
V gene: TRBV11-3
D gene: NA
J gene: TRBJ2-2
clone size: NA

CDR3 protein: CASSRETGTTYGYTF
CDR3 DNA: TGCGCCAGCAGCCGCGAGACGGGGACGACCTATGGCTACACCTTC
V gene: TRBV5-1
D gene: NA
J gene: TRBJ1-2
clone size: many

CDR3 protein: CASSTTGGSGNTIYF
CDR3 DNA: TGTGCCAGCAGCACTACAGGGGGCAGTGGAAACACCATATATTTT
V gene: TRBV7-9
D gene: TRBD1
J gene: TRBJ1-3
clone size: NA

CDR3 protein: CASSVWSYNEQFF
CDR3 DNA: TGTGCCAGCAGCGTGTGGTCTTACAATGAGCAGTTCTTC
V gene: TRBV9
D gene: NA
J gene: TRBJ2-1
clone size: many

CDR3 protein: CASSTQGPGELFF
CDR3 DNA: TGTGCCAGCAGTACCCAGGGTCCCGGGGAGCTGTTTTTT
V gene: TRBV28
D gene: NA
J gene: TRBJ2-2
clone size: many

CDR3 protein: CASSSTGGTYNEQFF
CDR3 DNA: TGCGCCAGCAGCTCGACAGGGGGGACCTACAATGAGCAGTTCTTC
V gene: TRBV5-1
D gene: TRBD1
J gene: TRBJ2-1
clone size: many

CDR3 protein: CSVEDGLAAYNEQFF
CDR3 DNA: TGCAGCGTTGAAGACGGGCTAGCGGCCTACAATGAGCAGTTCTTC
V gene: TRBV29-1
D gene: TRBD2
J gene: TRBJ2-1
clone size: many

CDR3 protein: CASSSGQGKNIQYF
CDR3 DNA: TGTGCCAGCAGCTCGGGACAGGGCAAAAACATTCAGTACTTC
V gene: TRBV7-2
D gene: TRBD1
J gene: TRBJ2-4
clone size: many

CDR3 protein: CASSPDGAGYTF
CDR3 DNA: TGCGCCAGCTCTCCTGACGGGGCGGGCTACACCTTC
V gene: TRBV5-1
D gene: NA
J gene: TRBJ1-2
clone size: few

CDR3 protein: CASSSRTGYTEAFF
CDR3 DNA: TGTGCCAGCAGTTCCCGGACAGGTTACACTGAAGCTTTCTTT
V gene: TRBV6-5
D gene: TRBD1
J gene: TRBJ1-1
clone size: NA

CDR3 protein: CSARVTAPLGYTF
CDR3 DNA: TGCAGTGCTAGGGTCACGGCGCCTCTTGGCTACACCTTC
V gene: TRBV20-1
D gene: NA
J gene: TRBJ1-2
clone size: many

CDR3 protein: CASSFTGGSVRDTQYF
CDR3 DNA: TGTGCCAGCAGTTTCACTGGCGGGAGTGTGAGGGATACGCAGTATTTT
V gene: TRBV28
D gene: TRBD2
J gene: TRBJ2-3
clone size: NA

CDR3 protein: CSVARRPLREETQYF
CDR3 DNA: TGCAGCGTTGCCCGACGTCCTCTGAGGGAAGAGACCCAGTACTTC
V gene: TRBV29-1
D gene: NA
J gene: TRBJ2-5
clone size: many

CDR3 protein: CASSLVGLAGPLEQYF
CDR3 DNA: TGTGCCAGCAGTTTAGTCGGACTAGCGGGTCCCCTCGAGCAGTACTTC
V gene: TRBV12-3/TRBV12-4
D gene: TRBD2
J gene: TRBJ2-7
clone size: NA

CDR3 protein: CAWSVGGSSGELFF
CDR3 DNA: TGTGCCTGGAGTGTTGGTGGGAGTTCCGGGGAGCTGTTTTTT
V gene: TRBV30
D gene: NA
J gene: TRBJ2-2
clone size: NA

CDR3 protein: CATSRDRQSDEQYF
CDR3 DNA: TGTGCCACCAGCAGAGATCGACAGTCTGACGAGCAGTACTTC
V gene: TRBV15
D gene: NA
J gene: TRBJ2-7
clone size: NA

CDR3 protein: CASTLSLRVSEAFF
CDR3 DNA: TGTGCCAGCACCCTATCTCTACGGGTATCTGAAGCTTTCTTT
V gene: TRBV28
D gene: NA
J gene: TRBJ1-1
clone size: few

CDR3 protein: CASSLVQGGEQYF
CDR3 DNA: TGTGCCAGCAGTTTAGTACAGGGTGGGGAGCAGTACTTC
V gene: TRBV12-3/TRBV12-4
D gene: NA
J gene: TRBJ2-7
clone size: NA

CDR3 protein: CASSLAGIGEQYF
CDR3 DNA: TGCGCCAGCAGCTTAGCGGGAATCGGCGAGCAGTACTTC
V gene: TRBV5-1
D gene: TRBD2
J gene: TRBJ2-7
clone size: NA

CDR3 protein: CASSESVGMGGAQYF
CDR3 DNA: TGTGCCAGCAGTGAATCGGTGGGGATGGGAGGGGCCCAGTACTTC
V gene: TRBV25-1
D gene: TRBD2
J gene: TRBJ2-5
clone size: NA